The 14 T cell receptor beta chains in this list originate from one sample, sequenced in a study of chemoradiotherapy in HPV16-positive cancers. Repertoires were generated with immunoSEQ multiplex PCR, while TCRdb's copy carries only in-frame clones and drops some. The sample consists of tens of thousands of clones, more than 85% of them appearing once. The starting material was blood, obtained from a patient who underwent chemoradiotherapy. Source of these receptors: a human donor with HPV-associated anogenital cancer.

The CDR3 sequence is CASSYSMLGLDEQYF. As DNA, the CDR3 is TGTGCCAGCAGTTACTCGATGCTGGGGTTGGACGAGCAGTACTTC. The V call is TRBV6-5, the J call TRBJ2-7; unclear D gene. Trimming took 0 bases from V and 5 from J, leaving 14 bases between them. The CDR3 is 15 residues long. Germline assignment: CDR1 MNHEY and CDR2 SVGAGI.

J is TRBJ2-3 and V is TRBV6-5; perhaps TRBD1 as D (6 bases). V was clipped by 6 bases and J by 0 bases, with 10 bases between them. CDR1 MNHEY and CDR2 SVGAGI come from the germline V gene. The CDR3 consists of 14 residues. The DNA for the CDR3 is TGTGCCAGCAGACTACAGGGAAGCACAGATACGCAGTATTTT. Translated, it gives CASRLQGSTDTQYF.

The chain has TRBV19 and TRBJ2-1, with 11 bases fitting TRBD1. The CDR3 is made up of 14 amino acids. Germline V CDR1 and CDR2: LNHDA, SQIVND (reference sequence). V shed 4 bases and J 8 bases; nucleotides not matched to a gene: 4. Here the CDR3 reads CASSTGTGGYEQFF. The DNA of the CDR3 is TGTGCCAGTAGTACCGGGACAGGGGGTTATGAGCAGTTCTTC. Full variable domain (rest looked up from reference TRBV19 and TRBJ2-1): DGGITQSPKYLFRKEGQNVTLSCEQNLNHDAMYWYRQDPGQGLRLIYYSQIVNDFQKGDIAEGYSVSREKKESFPLTVTSAQKNPTAFYLCASSTGTGGYEQFFGPGTRLTVL.

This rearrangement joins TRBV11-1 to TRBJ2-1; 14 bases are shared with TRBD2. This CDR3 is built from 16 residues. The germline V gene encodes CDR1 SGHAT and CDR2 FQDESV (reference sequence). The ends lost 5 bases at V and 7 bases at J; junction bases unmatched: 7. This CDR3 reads CASSPPGLAGVNEQFF. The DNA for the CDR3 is TGTGCCAGCAGCCCTCCGGGACTAGCGGGAGTGAATGAGCAGTTCTTC.

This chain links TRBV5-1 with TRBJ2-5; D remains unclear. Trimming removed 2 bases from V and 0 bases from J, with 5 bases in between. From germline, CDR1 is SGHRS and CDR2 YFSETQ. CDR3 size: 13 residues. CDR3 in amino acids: CASSFQYQETQYF. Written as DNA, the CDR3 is TGCGCCAGCAGCTTCCAGTACCAAGAGACCCAGTACTTC.

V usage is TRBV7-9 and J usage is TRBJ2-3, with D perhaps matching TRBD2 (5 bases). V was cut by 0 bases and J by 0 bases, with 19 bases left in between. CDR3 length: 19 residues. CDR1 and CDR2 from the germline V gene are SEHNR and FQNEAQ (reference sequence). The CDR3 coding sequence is TGTGCCAGCAGCTTAGCGACCATAGCTGAGGGAGTGAGCACAGATACGCAGTATTTT. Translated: CASSLATIAEGVSTDTQYF.

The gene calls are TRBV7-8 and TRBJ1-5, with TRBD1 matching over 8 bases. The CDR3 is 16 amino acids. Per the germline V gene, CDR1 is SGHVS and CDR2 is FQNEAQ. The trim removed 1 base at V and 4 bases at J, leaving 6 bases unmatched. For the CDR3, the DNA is TGTGCCAGCAGCTTAGAGTACAGGGGGTTGAATCAGCCCCAGCATTTT. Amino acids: CASSLEYRGLNQPQHF.

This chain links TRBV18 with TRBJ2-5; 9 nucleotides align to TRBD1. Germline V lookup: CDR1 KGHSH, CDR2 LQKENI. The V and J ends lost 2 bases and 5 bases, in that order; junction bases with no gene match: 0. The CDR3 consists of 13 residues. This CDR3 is CASSPGQGETQYF. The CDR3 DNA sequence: TGTGCCAGCTCACCAGGACAGGGGGAGACCCAGTACTTC.

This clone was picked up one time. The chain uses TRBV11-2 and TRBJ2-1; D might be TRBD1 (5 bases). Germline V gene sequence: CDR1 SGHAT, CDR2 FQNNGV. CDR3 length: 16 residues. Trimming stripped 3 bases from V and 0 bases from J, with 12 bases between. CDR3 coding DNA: TGTGCCAGCAGCTTCTGGGGCGGTACCTCCTACAATGAGCAGTTCTTC. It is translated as CASSFWGGTSYNEQFF. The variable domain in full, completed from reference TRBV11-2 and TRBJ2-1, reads EAGVAQSPRYKIIEKRQSVAFWCNPISGHATLYWYQQILGQGPKLLIQFQNNGVVDDSQLPKDRFSAERLKGVDSTLKIQPAKLEDSAVYLCASSFWGGTSYNEQFFGPGTRLTVL.

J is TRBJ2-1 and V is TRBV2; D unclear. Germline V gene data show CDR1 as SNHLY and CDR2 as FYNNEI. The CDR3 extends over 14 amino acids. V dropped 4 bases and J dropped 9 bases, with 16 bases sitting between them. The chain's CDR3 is CASSVWGQSGEQFF. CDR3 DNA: TGTGCCAGCAGTGTATGGGGTCAATCGGGTGAGCAGTTCTTC.

CDR3 DNA: TGCGCCAGCAGCCAAGAGAGGACAGGGGTAACCAAAAACATTCAGTACTTC. Encoded protein: CASSQERTGVTKNIQYF. The chain carries TRBV4-1 and TRBJ2-4; 9 nucleotides match TRBD1. The CDR3 runs to 17 residues. Unmatched junction bases numbered 5, after V lost 0 bases and J lost 2 bases. The germline gives CDR1 MGHRA, CDR2 YSYEKL.

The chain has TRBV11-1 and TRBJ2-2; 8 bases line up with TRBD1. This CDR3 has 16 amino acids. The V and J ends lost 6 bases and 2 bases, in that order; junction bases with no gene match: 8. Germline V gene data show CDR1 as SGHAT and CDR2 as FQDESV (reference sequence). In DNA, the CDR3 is TGTGCCAGCAGTTATTATCAGGGGGCTAACACCGGGGAGCTGTTTTTT. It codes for CASSYYQGANTGELFF.

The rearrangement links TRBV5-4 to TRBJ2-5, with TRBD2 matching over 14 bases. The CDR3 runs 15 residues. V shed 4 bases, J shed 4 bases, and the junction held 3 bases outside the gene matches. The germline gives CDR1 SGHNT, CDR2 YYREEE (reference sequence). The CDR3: CASSPGLAGAETQYF. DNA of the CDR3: TGTGCCAGCAGCCCGGGACTAGCGGGAGCAGAGACCCAGTACTTC.

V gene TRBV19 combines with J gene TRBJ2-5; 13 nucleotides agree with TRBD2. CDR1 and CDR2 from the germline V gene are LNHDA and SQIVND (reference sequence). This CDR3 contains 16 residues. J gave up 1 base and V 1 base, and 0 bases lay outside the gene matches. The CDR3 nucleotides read TGTGCCAGTAGTATAGGACTAGCGGGGGGCCAAGAGACCCAGTACTTC. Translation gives CASSIGLAGGQETQYF.